Below, 29 T cell receptor beta chains from the same sample are listed, as sequenced in a study of cytomegalovirus exposure and HLA in healthy donors. This PCR relied on a set of 60 Vbeta primers and 13 Jbeta primers. Only in-frame clones appear in the TCRdb table, and some are missing; sequencing was by immunoSEQ multiplex PCR. This table holds 85,000 to 100,000 clones, more than 75% found once. The source material was PBMCs. These receptors originate from a man aged 25 to 45 in good health and CMV-seropositive.

The genes are TRBV29-1 and TRBJ2-5, with 9 positions matching TRBD2. V was clipped by 4 bases and J by 4 bases; unmatched bases: 10. The CDR3 totals 15 residues. Germline V gene data show CDR1 as SQVTM and CDR2 as ANQGSEA. In DNA, the CDR3 is TGCAGCGTTGGGTTTAGCGGGAGAACGGGAGAGACCCAGTACTTC. It is translated as CSVGFSGRTGETQYF.

V is TRBV28 and J is TRBJ2-1; TRBD2 matches 9 bases. CDR3 length equals 16 residues. V lost 3 bases and J lost 6; bases outside the gene matches: 9. The germline V gene encodes CDR1 MDHEN and CDR2 SYDVKM. The CDR3 is CASSLSDSGSINEQFF. CDR3 bases: TGTGCCAGCAGTTTGAGTGATAGCGGGAGTATCAATGAGCAGTTCTTC.

Comment on this clone: Different DNA sequences within this sample yield the same CDR3. This chain connects TRBV27 to TRBJ2-1; 10 nucleotides match TRBD2. CDR3 length: 15 residues. V shed 6 bases and J 0 bases; nucleotides not matched to a gene: 2. In germline, CDR1 is MNHEY, CDR2 SMNVEV (reference sequence). Written as DNA, the CDR3 is TGTGCCAGCAGCTTAGCGGGAGGCTCCTACAATGAGCAGTTCTTC. This gives the protein CASSLAGGSYNEQFF.

The chain links TRBV28 to TRBJ2-7, with D tentatively TRBD1 (6 bases). CDR3 length: 15 amino acids. Germline CDR1 MDHEN, CDR2 SYDVKM. The ends were cut back, 6 bases at V and 0 bases at J, with 15 bases in the middle. CDR3 loop: CASRDTGLSSYEQYF. The CDR3 DNA reads TGTGCCAGCAGAGACACAGGGCTTAGCTCCTACGAGCAGTACTTC. Full variable domain (remainder filled in from reference TRBV28 and TRBJ2-7): DVKVTQSSRYLVKRTGEKVFLECVQDMDHENMFWYRQDPGLGLRLIYFSYDVKMKEKGDIPEGYSVSREKKERFSLILESASTNQTSMYLCASRDTGLSSYEQYFGPGTRLTVT.

This clone came up once. CDR3 sequence: CASSVRDYRVTAGTEAFF. The CDR3 coding sequence is TGTGCCAGCAGCGTAAGGGATTACAGGGTAACAGCGGGGACTGAAGCTTTCTTT. This rearrangement joins TRBV9 to TRBJ1-1; tentatively, D is TRBD1 (6 bases). The V gene lost 1 base and the J gene lost 5 bases, with 24 bases spanning the gap. Per germline, CDR1 SGDLS and CDR2 YYNGEE. The CDR3 loop spans 18 amino acids. Full variable domain (rest looked up from reference TRBV9 and TRBJ1-1): DSGVTQTPKHLITATGQRVTLRCSPRSGDLSVYWYQQSLDQGLQFLIQYYNGEERAKGNILERFSAQQFPDLHSELNLSSLELGDSALYFCASSVRDYRVTAGTEAFFGQGTRLTVV.

The chain recombines TRBV6-1 with TRBJ2-5, with 7 nucleotides matching TRBD1. Unmatched junction bases numbered 13, after V lost 4 bases and J lost 5 bases. The CDR3 covers 16 residues. From germline, CDR1 is MNHNS and CDR2 SASEGT. Written as DNA, the CDR3 is TGTGCCAGCAGTGGATACAGGGGAAGCCTGGGGGAGACCCAGTACTTC. Protein product: CASSGYRGSLGETQYF.

This chain uses TRBV12-1 with TRBJ1-1; TRBD1 was called by the table and not checked on the DNA. TRBV12-1 is noted as a pseudogene. This CDR3 comprises 17 residues. The CDR3: CASSFTNNRCLNTEAFF. The CDR3 DNA reads as TGTGCCAGCAGCTTTACAAACAACAGGTGCCTGAACACTGAAGCTTTCTTT.

This clone was picked up one time. V usage is TRBV10-3 and J usage is TRBJ1-1; TRBD1 might be the D (5 bases). Between the trimmed V and J ends, which lost 6 bases and 1 base, there was a span of 9 bases. The CDR3 length is 13 residues. Per the germline V gene, CDR1 is ENHRY and CDR2 is SYGVKD. CDR3 DNA sequence: TGTGCCATCAGGTTAGGGGAGAACACTGAAGCTTTCTTT. Translation: CAIRLGENTEAFF.

Concerning this clone: One end of the junction fails to match germline, which may point to a read error. This chain connects TRBV7-7 to TRBJ2-2; 10 bases fit TRBD2. Germline V lookup: CDR1 SSHAT, CDR2 FNYEAQ (reference sequence). The CDR3 runs to 16 residues. CDR3 in amino acids: CASSLGASGRVGELFF. The DNA of the CDR3 is TGTGCTAGCAGCTTAGGGGCTAGCGGGAGAGTCGGGGAGCTGTTTTTT.

The chain uses TRBV7-9 and TRBJ2-7; D call uncertain. Germline V gene data show CDR1 as SEHNR and CDR2 as FQNEAQ (reference sequence). The CDR3 runs 12 residues. The V end lost 5 bases, the J end lost 1 base, and 6 bases lay between the germline ends. The CDR3 reads CASSPMSYEQYF. The CDR3, as DNA: TGTGCCAGCAGCCCCATGTCCTACGAGCAGTACTTC.

This chain links TRBV6-5 with TRBJ1-1; 9 nucleotides line up with TRBD1. Unmatched junction bases numbered 3, after V lost 8 bases and J lost 2 bases. CDR1 is MNHEY, CDR2 SVGAGI, per germline. CDR3 length equals 13 residues. The CDR3 DNA is TGTGCCAGCGGACAGGGGCATAACACTGAAGCTTTCTTT. This translates into CASGQGHNTEAFF.

The chain recombines TRBV5-1 with TRBJ1-5; 9 nucleotides agree with TRBD1. CDR1 is SGHRS, CDR2 YFSETQ, per germline. After removal of 7 bases from V and 4 bases from J, the junction contained 6 bases not matched to a gene. The CDR3 totals 14 residues. CDR3 sequence reads: CASATGGANQPQHF. The CDR3 DNA follows: TGCGCCAGCGCCACAGGGGGCGCGAATCAGCCCCAGCATTTT.

The chain is built from TRBV19 and TRBJ2-7; 9 bases align to TRBD1. Losses at the gene ends were 5 bases for V and 0 bases for J; bases not matched to a gene: 5. The CDR3 has 15 residues. The germline gives CDR1 LNHDA, CDR2 SQIVND (reference sequence). The CDR3 bases are TGTGCCAGTAGTGCGGGACAGGGAAACTCCTACGAGCAGTACTTC. This translates into CASSAGQGNSYEQYF.

CDR3 region: CASSYSEQGSWGYTF. DNA of the CDR3: TGTGCCAGCAGTTACTCGGAACAGGGAAGTTGGGGCTACACCTTC. J is TRBJ1-2 and V is TRBV6-6; D is perhaps TRBD1 (6 bases). This CDR3 region has 15 residues. Trimming removed 0 bases from V and 8 bases from J, with 16 bases in between. Germline values: CDR1 MNHNY, CDR2 SVGAGI (reference sequence).

The DNA of the CDR3 is TGTGCCAGCAGTTTAGCGGACAGGGTAGGCTACACCTTC. Residues: CASSLADRVGYTF. The chain combines TRBV28 with TRBJ1-2; 8 bases map to TRBD1. CDR1 and CDR2 (germline): MDHEN, SYDVKM. The CDR3 totals 13 residues. With V trimmed by 2 bases and J by 8 bases, 4 bases remained unmatched.

This chain connects TRBV28 to TRBJ1-1; tentative D call: TRBD1 (6 bases). The CDR3 extends over 13 amino acids. Germline CDR1 reads MDHEN; CDR2 reads SYDVKM. Trimming stripped 3 bases from V and 11 bases from J, with 16 bases between. CDR3 sequence (DNA): TGTGCCAGCAGTTTGACCAGGGGAAATGGTGCTTTCTTT. This sequence encodes CASSLTRGNGAFF.

This chain joins TRBV5-1 and TRBJ1-4; D is ambiguous. The CDR3 covers 16 residues. The V end was cut by 1 base, the J end by 4 bases, with 14 bases between. Germline CDR1 reads SGHRS; CDR2 reads YFSETQ. CDR3: CASSLSGKSFNEKLFF. The CDR3 DNA sequence: TGCGCCAGCAGCTTGTCGGGGAAATCCTTTAATGAAAAACTGTTTTTT.

V gene TRBV11-2 combines with J gene TRBJ2-5, with 7 bases aligning to TRBD2. The CDR3 consists of 15 residues. V was pared by 2 bases and J by 0 bases, with 3 bases of the junction left unmatched. CDR1 and CDR2 (germline): SGHAT, FQNNGV. The CDR3, as DNA: TGTGCCAGCAGCTTATGGGCGGGAGACCAAGAGACCCAGTACTTC. Protein: CASSLWAGDQETQYF. Looking up the rest from reference TRBV11-2 and TRBJ2-5 gives the full variable domain: EAGVAQSPRYKIIEKRQSVAFWCNPISGHATLYWYQQILGQGPKLLIQFQNNGVVDDSQLPKDRFSAERLKGVDSTLKIQPAKLEDSAVYLCASSLWAGDQETQYFGPGTRLLVL.

In its sample, this clone was seen once. The V gene is TRBV18, the J gene TRBJ2-1; 7 positions agree with TRBD1. V shed 3 bases and J 3 bases; nucleotides not matched to a gene: 2. Germline loops: CDR1 KGHSH, CDR2 LQKENI. CDR3 length: 14 amino acids. DNA of the CDR3: TGTGCCAGCTCACCTGGGACAGTCTACAATGAGCAGTTCTTC. Its protein product is CASSPGTVYNEQFF.

The V call is TRBV2, the J call TRBJ2-7, with TRBD2 matching 15 bases. The CDR3 has 15 amino acids. Germline CDR1 and CDR2: SNHLY and FYNNEI. V shed 5 bases and J 4 bases; nucleotides not matched to a gene: 3. The CDR3 coding sequence is TGTGCCAGCAGTAGGACTAGCGGGAGGGGATACGAGCAGTACTTC. It translates to CASSRTSGRGYEQYF.

The chain carries TRBV5-6 and TRBJ2-2, with TRBD2 matching 12 bases. Germline lookup yields CDR1 SGHDT and CDR2 YYEEEE. The CDR3 runs 16 residues. The V segment lost 4 bases and the J segment 7 bases; nucleotides outside the gene matches: 8. CDR3 loop: CASSQNVLAGGGELFF. As DNA, the CDR3 is TGTGCCAGCAGCCAAAATGTACTAGCGGGAGGCGGGGAGCTGTTTTTT.

For this clone: A junction end diverges from the germline sequence, so it may reflect a read error. The chain recombines TRBV6-6 with TRBJ1-1; D gene unclear. In germline, CDR1 is MNHNY, CDR2 SVGAGI (reference sequence). The CDR3 length is 10 residues. The CDR3 DNA sequence: TGTGCCAGCAGTTACCCGTCAAGCGTGTTT. This encodes CASSYPSSVF.

The chain recombines TRBV28 with TRBJ1-2; no clear D gene. Trimming took off 3 bases at V and 2 bases at J, with 7 bases between the two ends. The CDR3 is 13 residues long. CDR1 MDHEN and CDR2 SYDVKM come from the germline V gene. In nucleotides, the CDR3 is TGTGCCAGCAGTTTGGGCGGGAACTATGGCTACACCTTC. Amino acids: CASSLGGNYGYTF.

The gene calls are TRBV15 and TRBJ1-1; D gene uncertain. Trimming pared 4 bases from V and 1 base from J, leaving 7 bases between. Per germline, CDR1 LNHNV and CDR2 YYDKDF (reference sequence). The CDR3 is 13 amino acids. CDR3 in DNA: TGTGCCACCAGCATCAGAAGGAACACTGAAGCTTTCTTT. The encoded protein is CATSIRRNTEAFF.

V and J are TRBV6-5 and TRBJ2-5, with a tentative D call TRBD2 (5 bases). The CDR3 contains 13 residues. Trimming left V 6 bases short and J 11 bases short, with 19 bases between. Germline V gene data show CDR1 as MNHEY and CDR2 as SVGAGI. As DNA, the CDR3 is TGTGCCAGCAGACCCGGCCCCCCATGGGAGCAGTACTTC. It encodes CASRPGPPWEQYF.

The chain carries TRBV29-1 and TRBJ2-7, with TRBD1 as a possible D gene (7 bases). Germline CDR1 reads SQVTM; CDR2 reads ANQGSEA. V was trimmed by 4 bases and J by 1 base, leaving 14 bases between them. The CDR3 is 14 residues long. In DNA, the CDR3 is TGCAGCGTTGTTGGGCAGGGGGGTTCCTACGAGCAGTACTTC. It codes for CSVVGQGGSYEQYF.

The V gene is TRBV4-1, the J gene TRBJ2-7; weak D call: TRBD2 (6 bases). This CDR3 has 14 amino acids. Germline CDR1 MGHRA, CDR2 YSYEKL. V was shortened by 3 bases and J by 6 bases, with 15 bases between the two germline ends. DNA for the CDR3: TGCGCCAGCAGCCAGGGAGGCGCCAGCCGCGAGCAGTACTTC. Protein sequence: CASSQGGASREQYF.

Only a few counts were recorded for this clone. The V call is TRBV23-1, the J call TRBJ2-1, with D perhaps matching TRBD1 (6 bases). TRBV23-1 is known as an ORF, though its function is uncertain. Trimming removed 6 bases at V and 10 bases at J, with 13 bases between. This CDR3 has 12 amino acids. Here the CDR3 DNA reads TGCGCCAGCAGCCCGACAGGTTTGGAGCAGTTCTTC. Its translation is CASSPTGLEQFF.

The chain uses TRBV6-1 and TRBJ1-2; 11 bases map to TRBD1. The CDR3 loop spans 16 amino acids. The junction had 9 bases not matched to a gene; V was cut back by 4 bases and J by 5 bases. Germline V gene sequence: CDR1 MNHNS, CDR2 SASEGT. The CDR3 DNA follows: TGTGCCAGCAGTGTCTCCGGGACAGGGGGAAGGTATGGCTACACCTTC. Translation: CASSVSGTGGRYGYTF.